The sequence of this TCR beta chain was determined in a study of CD8 T cells in ankylosing spondylitis. This clonotype was seen repeatedly, ten times or more. Its target is unknown. General study findings and limits: In ankylosing spondylitis patients, matched synovial fluid reportedly showed significant enrichment of disease-linked clones.

Germline CDR1 and CDR2: MDHEN and SYDVKM. The CDR3 is 14 residues long. J gave up 2 bases and V 5 bases, and 6 bases lay outside the gene matches. The authors made TCR beta libraries by quantitative 5'-RACE with molecular barcodes. One entry per CDR3 protein, called by TCRdb with MiXCR from the 5' RACE reads. Of fewer than 180,000 distinct CDR3 sequences in the sample, 40% to 50% are singletons; the top ten hold around 15%. This TCR derives from a male donor with ankylosing spondylitis. This chain joins TRBV28 and TRBJ2-7, with 7 bases fitting TRBD1. Material: synovial fluid, either unsorted or a sorted T cell fraction (not recorded which). The CDR3 loop reads CASSATGQTYEQYF. Here the CDR3 DNA reads TGTGCCAGCAGTGCCACGGGACAGACCTACGAGCAGTACTTC.